Listed below are T cell receptor beta chains from one sample, sequenced in a study of cytomegalovirus exposure and HLA in healthy donors. Only in-frame clones appear in the TCRdb table, and some are missing; sequencing was by immunoSEQ multiplex PCR. The sample lists some 150,000 clones, around 80% occurring once. The specimen sequenced was PBMCs. The receptor set was obtained from a man between 35 and 55 years old in good health and CMV-seronegative. Each CDR3 is given with its conserved first and last residue. The D gene is left open where the match is weak. The size of a clone is reported for some rows only, either as once, few or many, or as a class for expanded clones.

clone size	J gene	D gene	V gene	CDR3 DNA	CDR3 protein
-	TRBJ2-3	-	TRBV5-4	TGTGCCAGCACCGAGGGAATAGCGAGGGCAGATACGCAGTATTTT	CASTEGIARADTQYF
-	TRBJ2-7	-	TRBV6-1	TGTGCCAGCAGTGAAGCCAGGCCCGAGCAGTACTTC	CASSEARPEQYF
few	TRBJ1-1	-	TRBV29-1	TGCAGCGTTGAGCCAAACTCGAACACTGAAGCTTTCTTT	CSVEPNSNTEAFF
-	TRBJ2-1	TRBD2	TRBV5-1	TGCGCCAGCAGCTCGGCCGCGGGAGGGCCTGTGGAGCAGTTCTTC	CASSSAAGGPVEQFF
-	TRBJ2-5	TRBD1	TRBV7-2	TGTGCCAGCAGTCGAGACAGGGCCCAAGAGACCCAGTACTTC	CASSRDRAQETQYF
-	TRBJ2-3	TRBD2	TRBV5-1	TGCGCCAGCAGCTCAGGACTAGCGGGAGGGCGGGAGAGAACAGATACGCAGTATTTT	CASSSGLAGGRERTDTQYF
few	TRBJ2-5	TRBD1	TRBV5-1	TGCGCCAGCAGCTTTACTGACAGGGCCGTGGGGGAGTACTTC	CASSFTDRAVGEYF
-	TRBJ2-5	TRBD2	TRBV5-6	TGTGCCAGCAGCTTTTTAGCGGGGAACCGGGAGACCCAGTACTTC	CASSFLAGNRETQYF
-	TRBJ1-4	TRBD1	TRBV2	TGTGCCAGCCGGATGGGACAGCTTGCAACTAATGAAAAACTGTTTTTT	CASRMGQLATNEKLFF
-	TRBJ2-4	-	TRBV5-1	TGCGCCAGCAGCCCTTCGAGGGGAGGTTTGCTGAACATTCAGTACTTC	CASSPSRGGLLNIQYF
-	TRBJ2-7	TRBD2	TRBV5-5	TGTGCCAGCAGCGCCCTGGCGGCTAGCGGGAGGGCCGGGCGGTACGAGCAGTACTTC	CASSALAASGRAGRYEQYF
once	TRBJ2-2	-	TRBV5-4	TGTGCCAGCAGCTTGGCCTCGGACACCGGGGAGCTGTTTTTT	CASSLASDTGELFF
-	TRBJ2-2	TRBD2	TRBV5-1	TGCGCCAGCACCCGGGCTAGCGGGATTCCGAACACCGGGGAGCTGTTTTTT	CASTRASGIPNTGELFF
-	TRBJ1-5	-	TRBV19	TGTGCCAGTAGTATAGATGTTCCGACAAGGCCCCAGCATTTT	CASSIDVPTRPQHF
-	TRBJ2-3	TRBD2	TRBV5-1	TGCGCCAGCAGCTTGGCCGGACTAGCGAAGAGCACAGATACGCAGTATTTT	CASSLAGLAKSTDTQYF
-	TRBJ1-5	TRBD1	TRBV28	TGTGCCAGCAGGGGTGACAGGGTACTAATGAGCAATCAGCCCCAGCATTTT	CASRGDRVLMSNQPQHF
-	TRBJ2-7	-	TRBV27	TGTGCCAGCAGAAGAATCGGGAGTGAATACGAGCAGTACTTC	CASRRIGSEYEQYF
-	TRBJ2-1	TRBD2	TRBV5-1	TGCGCCAGCAGCTGGCTTCCCGGGACTAGAGGGGACAATGAGCAGTTCTTC	CASSWLPGTRGDNEQFF
-	TRBJ1-2	-	TRBV7-9	TGTGCCAGCAGCACCCTCCAGGGTAGCTATGGCTACACCTTC	CASSTLQGSYGYTF
few	TRBJ2-1	-	TRBV9	TGTGCCAGCAGCCTAGGGAGTGAGCAGTTCTTC	CASSLGSEQFF
-	TRBJ2-2	TRBD2	TRBV29-1	TGCAGCGTTGAACGGGGGGACCTACGAACGGGCACCGGGGAGCTGTTTTTT	CSVERGDLRTGTGELFF
-	TRBJ1-4	-	TRBV6-1	TGTGCCAGCAGCGAAACCGTGAGGGAAAAACTGTTTTTT	CASSETVREKLFF
-	TRBJ2-7	-	TRBV11-3	TGTGCCAGCAGCACTGGGGGGTACGAGCAGTACTTC	CASSTGGYEQYF
-	TRBJ2-7	TRBD2	TRBV11-2	TGTGCCAGCAGCCGAGGGGCGGGAGGGCCCTACGAGCAGTACTTC	CASSRGAGGPYEQYF
-	TRBJ2-2	-	TRBV10-2	TGCGCCAGCAGGGCGCCAGGGGTTTGGGCCGGGGAGCTGTTTTTT	CASRAPGVWAGELFF
-	TRBJ2-7	TRBD1	TRBV7-2	TGTGCCAGCAGAGCCGGGACAGGGGACCACGAGCAGTACTTC	CASRAGTGDHEQYF
-	TRBJ2-3	TRBD1	TRBV6-4	TGTGCCAGCAGTCCGGCCGGGACAGGGGTAGATACGCAGTATTTT	CASSPAGTGVDTQYF
-	TRBJ2-3	-	TRBV13	TGTGCCAGCAGCCCCCGTTCAACTGTAGGGGCGGATACGCAGTATTTT	CASSPRSTVGADTQYF
-	TRBJ2-1	-	TRBV4-3	TGCGCCAGCAGCCAAGATTCAGAGACATACAACAATGAGCAGTTCTTC	CASSQDSETYNNEQFF
-	TRBJ1-5	-	TRBV28	TGTGCCAGCAGTTTGATTGACACGAATAGCAATCAGCCCCAGCATTTT	CASSLIDTNSNQPQHF
once	TRBJ2-5	TRBD1	TRBV7-9	TGTGCCAGCAGCTTACGGTCCAGGGGGGAGACCCAGTACTTC	CASSLRSRGETQYF
-	TRBJ2-7	-	TRBV28	TGTGCCAGCAGTTCCCCCATCGAGCAGTACTTC	CASSSPIEQYF
once	TRBJ2-7	-	TRBV5-4	TGTGCCAGCAGCTTGGGGACAGTCTACGAGCAGTACTTC	CASSLGTVYEQYF
-	TRBJ2-6	-	TRBV21-1	TGTGCCAGCAGCAATGGGACAGGGCCCTCTGGGGCCAACGTCCTGACTTTC	CASSNGTGPSGANVLTF
-	TRBJ2-3	-	TRBV5-1	TGCGCCAGCCTCCTTAGCCGAGACACAGATACGCAGTATTTT	CASLLSRDTDTQYF
-	TRBJ2-1	TRBD2	TRBV7-9	TGTGCCAGCAGCATACACGGGACTAGCGGGAGCCATGAGCAGTTCTTC	CASSIHGTSGSHEQFF
-	TRBJ2-5	-	TRBV7-7	TGTGCTAGCAGCCCAGGGGGGCAGGGAGAGACCCAGTACTTC	CASSPGGQGETQYF
-	TRBJ1-1	-	TRBV28	TGTGCCAGCATCAGAGGGGGGGACACTGAAGCTTTCTTT	CASIRGGDTEAFF
-	TRBJ2-7	-	TRBV27	TGTGCCAGCAGTTTCGCAGGGACCTACGAGCAGTACTTC	CASSFAGTYEQYF
-	TRBJ2-7	-	TRBV30	TGTGCCTACGGCCGCGGGCTATCCTACGAGCAGTACTTC	CAYGRGLSYEQYF
-	TRBJ2-2	-	TRBV5-6	TGTGCCAGCAGGCGGCGAGGGGAGCTGTTTTTT	CASRRRGELFF